The 4 T cell receptor beta chains given below trace back to one sample, sequenced in a study of OX40 agonist ivuxolimab in advanced cancers. The data were produced by immunoSEQ multiplex PCR, yet TCRdb's version contains in-frame clones alone and is incomplete. Of almost 80,000 clones listed, about nine tenths were seen once; the top ten hold 0.2% to 0.3%. The sample consisted of CD4+ or CD8+ T cells sorted from blood, taken in a trial of the OX40 agonist ivuxolimab. The receptors were sampled from an adult with an advanced solid tumor such as melanoma, head and neck, liver or kidney cancer.

In its sample, this clone is medium-sized. The J gene is TRBJ2-1, the V gene TRBV4-2; 11 bases are shared with TRBD2. Germline CDR1 LGHNA, CDR2 YNFKEQ. With 1 base clipped from V and 7 bases from J, the junction kept 6 bases outside the gene matches. The CDR3 has 16 amino acids. CDR3 region: CASSQGSASGRNEQFF. CDR3 sequence (DNA): TGTGCCAGCAGCCAAGGCTCGGCTAGCGGGAGGAATGAGCAGTTCTTC.

This sequence joins TRBV10-3 and TRBJ1-2, with TRBD1 matching 7 bases. The CDR3 covers 15 residues. The trim removed 6 bases at V and 3 bases at J, leaving 10 bases unmatched. The germline V gene encodes CDR1 ENHRY and CDR2 SYGVKD. Written as DNA, the CDR3 is TGTGCCATCAGGGGCCGGGACAGCGATTACTATGGCTACACCTTC. Amino acids: CAIRGRDSDYYGYTF.

V gene TRBV5-1 combines with J gene TRBJ1-2; 9 bases fit TRBD1. The CDR3 totals 13 residues. Germline V gene sequence: CDR1 SGHRS, CDR2 YFSETQ. The V gene end was trimmed by 2 bases and the J gene end by 8 bases; junction bases not matched to a gene: 4. For the CDR3, the DNA is TGCGCCAGCAGCTTACGACAGGGGGACGGCTACACCTTC. Amino acid sequence: CASSLRQGDGYTF.

This sequence joins TRBV15 and TRBJ2-5, with D uncertain. Germline V gene data show CDR1 as LNHNV and CDR2 as YYDKDF (reference sequence). Trimming shortened V by 3 bases and J by 5 bases, and 10 bases separated the two germline ends. This CDR3 has 13 amino acids. The CDR3 sequence is CATSRSLRETQYF. DNA for the CDR3: TGTGCCACCAGCAGGAGTTTGCGGGAGACCCAGTACTTC.